Presented here are 3 T cell receptor beta chains from one specimen sequenced in a study of T cells in Graves' hyperthyroidism and ophthalmopathy. The TCR beta CDR3 regions underwent amplification using RNA transcripts as the source. TCR CDR3 regions were first amplified by RT-PCR with HTBI primers. In TCRdb, the multiplex PCR reads were re-called with MiXCR into one record per CDR3 protein. Altogether 690,000 or so distinct CDR3 sequences are present, 15% to 20% being singletons, with the ten largest covering roughly a sixth. Sequenced sample: blood. Receptors were obtained from a woman aged 50 to 65 with Graves' hyperthyroidism that later progressed to Graves' ophthalmopathy.

The genes are TRBV2 and TRBJ1-6, with D possibly being TRBD1 (5 bases). The CDR3 spans 15 residues. The germline gives CDR1 SNHLY, CDR2 FYNNEI. Trimming took 10 bases from V and 9 from J, leaving 22 bases between them. CDR3 bases: TGTGCCACCCAGAAGGGGACCCTGAACGGTTCACCCCTCCACTTT. This translates into CATQKGTLNGSPLHF.

A remark on this clonotype: Its ends do not fully match the called genes, so a read error is possible. The CDR3 DNA is TGTGCCAGCAGCTTCGGTGTATCGGGTGAAGCTTCCTTT. Its translation is CASSFGVSGEASF. V and J are TRBV5-6 and TRBJ1-1; D is unresolved. From germline, CDR1 is SGHDT and CDR2 YYEEEE. CDR3 length: 13 amino acids. Full variable domain (outside the CDR3, taken from reference TRBV5-6 and TRBJ1-1): DAGVTQSPTHLIKTRGQQVTLRCSPKSGHDTVSWYQQALGQGPQFIFQYYEEEERQRGNFPDRFSGHQFPNYSSELNVNALLLGDSALYLCASSFGVSGEASFGQGTRLTVV.

The rearrangement joins TRBV7-2 to TRBJ1-5; TRBD1 matches 7 bases. The CDR3 consists of 18 residues. The trim removed 1 base at V and 0 bases at J, leaving 9 bases unmatched. CDR1 and CDR2 from the germline V gene are SGHTA and FQGNSA. The CDR3 here is CASSLGGGRPYSNQPQHF. The CDR3 coding sequence is TGTGCCAGCAGCTTAGGAGGGGGCAGGCCTTATAGCAATCAGCCCCAGCATTTT.